These T cell receptor beta chains were read from a single sample in a study of blood T cell repertoires in COVID-19. Produced via immunoSEQ multiplex PCR; TCRdb's table is partial and in-frame only. Found here are some 45,000 clones, more than 75% of them singletons; the top ten hold under 9%. What was sequenced was peripheral blood. The receptors were sampled from a man between 65 and 80 years old with active or convalescent COVID-19. CDR3s include the opening cysteine and the closing phenylalanine or tryptophan. Fields, in order: D gene, V gene, clone size, J gene, CDR3 protein, CDR3 DNA. D genes are given only for firm matches. A clone size is listed for some rows: how often the clone was seen (once, few, many), or a class if it is expanded.

TRBD2	TRBV5-1	-	TRBJ2-7	CASTLHSGELSREQYF	TGCGCCAGCACCCTCCATAGCGGGGAGTTGTCGAGGGAGCAGTACTTC
-	TRBV11-1	-	TRBJ2-7	CASSSTQVVQYF	TGTGCCAGCAGCTCGACCCAGGTGGTGCAGTACTTC
TRBD1	TRBV28	once	TRBJ1-5	CASSLRGQLSNQPQHF	TGTGCCAGCAGTTTACGGGGACAGCTTAGCAATCAGCCCCAGCATTTT
-	TRBV29-1	-	TRBJ1-2	CSAADYSYYGYTF	TGCAGCGCTGCCGACTACTCCTACTATGGCTACACCTTC
-	TRBV10-3	-	TRBJ2-3	CAISVQVPPTDTQYF	TGTGCCATCAGTGTTCAGGTTCCTCCCACAGATACGCAGTATTTT
TRBD1	TRBV27	-	TRBJ1-2	CASSLNPGQGYGYTF	TGTGCCAGCAGTTTAAATCCGGGACAGGGGTATGGCTACACCTTC
TRBD1	TRBV19	-	TRBJ2-3	CASSFRQGADTQYF	TGTGCCAGTAGTTTTCGACAGGGGGCGGATACGCAGTATTTT
TRBD1	TRBV19	-	TRBJ2-6	CASSLARGRSGANVLTF	TGTGCCAGTAGTTTGGCCAGGGGGAGATCTGGGGCCAACGTCCTGACTTTC
-	TRBV28	-	TRBJ1-5	CASRAPTGRGQPQHF	TGTGCCAGCAGAGCCCCAACAGGGCGGGGGCAGCCCCAGCATTTT
TRBD2	TRBV11-1	once	TRBJ2-5	CASSKGLAGETQYF	TGTGCCAGCAGCAAGGGACTAGCGGGCGAGACCCAGTACTTC
TRBD1	TRBV2	once	TRBJ1-4	CASRQGARHEKLFF	TGTGCCAGCAGGCAGGGGGCGCGGCATGAAAAACTGTTTTTT
TRBD2	TRBV5-1	-	TRBJ2-5	CASRKTSAQETQYF	TGCGCCAGCAGAAAGACTAGCGCTCAAGAGACCCAGTACTTC
-	TRBV2	-	TRBJ2-1	CASILGRGARNEQFF	TGTGCCAGCATTCTAGGCCGGGGGGCCCGCAATGAGCAGTTCTTC
TRBD1	TRBV12-3/TRBV12-4	-	TRBJ1-4	CASAGGAREKLFF	TGTGCCAGCGCAGGGGGCGCGCGTGAAAAACTGTTTTTT
TRBD1	TRBV2	-	TRBJ2-7	CASLYGTGGYEQYF	TGTGCCAGCCTGTATGGGACAGGGGGCTACGAGCAGTACTTC
TRBD1	TRBV28	-	TRBJ1-6	CASSLGTGGNSPLHF	TGTGCCAGCAGTTTGGGGACAGGTGGCAATTCACCCCTCCACTTT
TRBD1	TRBV6-1	-	TRBJ1-4	CASSDLQGGDEKLFF	TGTGCCAGCAGTGATTTACAGGGGGGCGATGAAAAACTGTTTTTT
-	TRBV28	few	TRBJ2-1	CASSLLGRHGRYEQFF	TGTGCCAGCAGTTTATTGGGGCGCCACGGTCGATATGAGCAGTTCTTC
-	TRBV5-1	-	TRBJ1-4	CASRPGQLATNEKLFF	TGCGCCAGCAGGCCAGGACAGCTTGCAACTAATGAAAAACTGTTTTTT
TRBD1	TRBV30	-	TRBJ2-7	CACTARQGAYEQYF	TGTGCCTGTACCGCGAGACAGGGGGCCTACGAGCAGTACTTC
TRBD1	TRBV28	few	TRBJ1-3	CASSTYRGDSGNTIYF	TGTGCCAGCAGTACATACAGGGGGGACTCTGGAAACACCATATATTTT
-	TRBV7-2	-	TRBJ1-5	CASSLLGGNQPQHF	TGTGCCAGCAGCTTATTGGGAGGCAATCAGCCCCAGCATTTT
TRBD2	TRBV6-4	-	TRBJ2-3	CASSASAGGEDTQYF	TGTGCCAGCAGTGCCTCGGCGGGAGGTGAAGATACGCAGTATTTT
-	TRBV18	-	TRBJ2-2	CASSPETLNTGELFF	TGTGCCAGCTCACCAGAGACTCTGAACACCGGGGAGCTGTTTTTT
-	TRBV20-1	-	TRBJ2-1	CSANGGYEQFF	TGCAGTGCTAACGGCGGGTATGAGCAGTTCTTC
-	TRBV7-9	-	TRBJ2-6	CASTLRGLGANVLTF	TGTGCCAGCACCCTTAGGGGTTTAGGGGCCAACGTCCTGACTTTC
TRBD1	TRBV6-1	-	TRBJ1-1	CASSESAGGMNTEAFF	TGTGCCAGCAGTGAATCGGCAGGGGGCATGAACACTGAAGCTTTCTTT
TRBD1	TRBV25-1	-	TRBJ2-1	CASSGTGENEQFF	TGTGCCAGCAGTGGGACAGGGGAGAATGAGCAGTTCTTC
-	TRBV10-1	-	TRBJ2-1	CASSDEPNEQFF	TGCGCCAGCAGTGATGAGCCAAATGAGCAGTTCTTC
-	TRBV6-5	-	TRBJ1-1	CASSPPVNTEAFF	TGTGCCAGTTCCCCCCCGGTGAACACTGAAGCTTTCTTT